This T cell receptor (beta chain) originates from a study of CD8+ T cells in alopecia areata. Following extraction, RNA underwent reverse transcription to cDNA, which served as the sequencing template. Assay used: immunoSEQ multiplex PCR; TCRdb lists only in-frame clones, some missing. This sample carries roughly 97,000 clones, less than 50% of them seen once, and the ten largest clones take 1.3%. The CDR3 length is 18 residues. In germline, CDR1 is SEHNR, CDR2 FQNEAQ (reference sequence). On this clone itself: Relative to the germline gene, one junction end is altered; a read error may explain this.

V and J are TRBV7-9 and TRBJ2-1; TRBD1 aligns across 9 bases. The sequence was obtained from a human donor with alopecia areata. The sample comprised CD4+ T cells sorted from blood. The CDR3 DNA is TGTGCCAGCAGCTTAGTGGACCTACCGGGACAGGGATACAGTGAGCAGTTCTTC. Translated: CASSLVDLPGQGYSEQFF.